This TCR beta chain was documented in a study of T cells in localized non-small cell lung cancer. The table came from immunoSEQ multiplex PCR; TCRdb's copy has only in-frame clones and leaves some out. Of about 16,000 clones listed, about 89% were seen once; the top ten hold roughly 3.8%. In regard to this clone: The target antigen is unknown.

Trimming shortened V by 9 bases and J by 0 bases, and 11 bases separated the two germline ends. The CDR3 totals 13 residues. Germline CDR1 and CDR2: SEHNR and FQNEAQ (reference sequence). Findings and caveats of the study: Multi-region tumor sequencing was not done, so intratumor heterogeneity could not be excluded.

Sequenced material: peripheral blood, taken before any cancer treatment. The TCR comes from a male donor older than 55 with stage II squamous cell lung carcinoma. V is TRBV7-9 and J is TRBJ1-1; perhaps TRBD1 as D (5 bases). The CDR3 region has the DNA TGTGCCAGTATAGGACAAATGAACACTGAAGCTTTCTTT. Its protein product is CASIGQMNTEAFF.